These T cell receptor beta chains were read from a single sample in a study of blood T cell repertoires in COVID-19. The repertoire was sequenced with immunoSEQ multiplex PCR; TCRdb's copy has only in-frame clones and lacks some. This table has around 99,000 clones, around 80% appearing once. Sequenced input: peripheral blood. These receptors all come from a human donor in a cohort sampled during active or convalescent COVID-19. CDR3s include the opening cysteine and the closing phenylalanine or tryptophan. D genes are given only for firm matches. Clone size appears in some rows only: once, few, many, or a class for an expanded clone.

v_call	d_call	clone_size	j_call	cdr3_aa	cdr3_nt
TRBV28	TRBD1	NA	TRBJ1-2	CASRTRDRDNYGYTF	TGTGCCAGCAGGACCCGGGACAGGGATAACTATGGCTACACCTTC
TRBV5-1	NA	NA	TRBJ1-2	CASSPPHSRGGNYGYTF	TGCGCCAGCAGCCCTCCACACTCAAGAGGAGGTAACTATGGCTACACCTTC
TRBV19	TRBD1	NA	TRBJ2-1	CASSTGGVDEQFF	TGTGCCAGTTCGACAGGGGGTGTGGATGAGCAGTTCTTC
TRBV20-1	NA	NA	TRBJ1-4	CSASQTQGKLFF	TGCAGTGCTAGTCAGACACAGGGAAAACTGTTTTTT
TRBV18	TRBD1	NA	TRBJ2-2	CASSREGNRGNTGELFF	TGTGCCAGCTCACGCGAGGGAAACAGGGGGAACACCGGGGAGCTGTTTTTT
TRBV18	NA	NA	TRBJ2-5	CASSPSEEETQYF	TGTGCCAGCTCACCGAGTGAAGAGGAGACCCAGTACTTC
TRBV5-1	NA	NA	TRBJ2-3	CASSLEGVVFGTQYF	TGCGCCAGCAGCTTGGAGGGGGTCGTTTTTGGTACGCAGTATTTT
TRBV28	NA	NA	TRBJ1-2	CASSGGGLFYGYTF	TGTGCCAGCAGTGGGGGCGGCCTATTCTATGGCTACACCTTC
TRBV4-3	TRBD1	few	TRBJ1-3	CASSRDGQGSGNTIYF	TGCGCCAGCAGCCGAGACGGACAGGGTTCTGGAAACACCATATATTTT
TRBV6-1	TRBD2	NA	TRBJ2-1	CASSDPSRGGRREQFF	TGTGCCAGCAGTGACCCCTCCCGGGGGGGGCGGCGGGAGCAGTTCTTC
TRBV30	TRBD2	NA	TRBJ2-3	CAWTLWTSGRADTQYF	TGTGCCTGGACCCTCTGGACTAGCGGGAGGGCAGATACGCAGTATTTT
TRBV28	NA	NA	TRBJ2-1	CASSLGYGQGSNEQFF	TGTGCCAGCAGTTTGGGATACGGGCAGGGTTCCAATGAGCAGTTCTTC
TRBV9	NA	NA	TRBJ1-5	CASSPGGRGSNQPQHF	TGTGCCAGCAGCCCGGGGGGACGGGGCTCCAATCAGCCCCAGCATTTT
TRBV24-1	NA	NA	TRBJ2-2	CATSRDSANTGELFF	TGTGCCACCAGTCGGGACTCAGCTAACACCGGGGAGCTGTTTTTT
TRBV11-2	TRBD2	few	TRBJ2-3	CASSHLLGTSGESTDTQYF	TGTGCCAGCAGCCATCTCCTCGGGACTAGCGGGGAAAGCACAGATACGCAGTATTTT
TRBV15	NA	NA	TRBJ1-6	CATSPRVKNNSPLHF	TGTGCCACCAGCCCCAGGGTTAAGAATAATTCACCCCTCCACTTT
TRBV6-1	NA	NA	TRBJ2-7	CASSESRRGKLYF	TGTGCCAGCAGTGAAAGCCGAAGGGGTAAGCTGTACTTC
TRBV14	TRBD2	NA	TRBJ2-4	CASRSSSGRNIQYF	TGTGCCAGCAGATCTTCTAGCGGCCGGAACATTCAGTACTTC
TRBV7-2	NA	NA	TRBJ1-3	CASSFGGGGAGNTIYF	TGTGCCAGCAGCTTTGGGGGCGGGGGGGCTGGAAACACCATATATTTT
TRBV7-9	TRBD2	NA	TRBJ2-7	CASSPRTGATSGSYEQYF	TGTGCCAGCAGTCCACGTACGGGGGCTACCAGCGGGAGTTACGAGCAGTACTTC
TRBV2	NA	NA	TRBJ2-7	CASTRTLYEQYF	TGTGCCAGCACCCGAACTCTCTACGAGCAGTACTTC
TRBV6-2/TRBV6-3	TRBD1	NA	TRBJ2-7	CASSYAGFSGQGLYEQYF	TGTGCCAGCAGTTACGCCGGCTTCTCGGGACAGGGGTTGTACGAGCAGTACTTC
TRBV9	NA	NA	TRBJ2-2	CASSVTVNTGELFF	TGTGCCAGCAGCGTAACAGTGAACACCGGGGAGCTGTTTTTT
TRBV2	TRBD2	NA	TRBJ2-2	CASSEQGLAGAGELFF	TGTGCCAGCAGTGAACAGGGGCTAGCGGGGGCCGGGGAGCTGTTTTTT
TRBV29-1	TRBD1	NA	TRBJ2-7	CSVEGDRGPYEQYF	TGCAGCGTTGAAGGTGACAGGGGGCCCTACGAGCAGTACTTC
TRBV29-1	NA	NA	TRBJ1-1	CSVALAAEAFF	TGCAGCGTTGCTCTGGCGGCTGAAGCTTTCTTT
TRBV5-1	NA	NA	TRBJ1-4	CASSLTGPNEKLFF	TGCGCCAGCAGCTTGACCGGTCCTAATGAAAAACTGTTTTTT
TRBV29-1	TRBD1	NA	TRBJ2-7	CSVGFWGQNYEQYF	TGCAGCGTTGGGTTTTGGGGACAGAATTACGAGCAGTACTTC
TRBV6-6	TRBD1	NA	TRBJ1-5	CASSAINRGNDQPQHF	TGTGCCAGCAGCGCCATAAACAGGGGTAATGATCAGCCCCAGCATTTT
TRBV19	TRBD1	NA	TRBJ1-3	CASTLGTVGNTIYF	TGTGCCAGTACCCTCGGGACAGTCGGAAACACCATATATTTT
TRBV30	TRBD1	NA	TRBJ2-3	CAWRGDRGLPTDTQYF	TGTGCCTGGAGAGGAGACAGGGGACTCCCCACAGATACGCAGTATTTT
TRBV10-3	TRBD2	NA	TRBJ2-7	CAISEGLASEQYF	TGTGCCATCAGTGAAGGACTAGCTTCCGAGCAGTACTTC